This entry lists 23 T cell receptor beta chains sequenced from one sample in a study of CD8+CD57+ T cells in acquired aplastic anemia. CD8+CD57+ cell expansion, shown by flow cytometry, had occurred in the patients selected for sequencing. The use of genomic DNA as template underpinned the TCR beta VDJ and CDR3 profiling. TCRdb reprocessed the reads via MiXCR and lists one record per CDR3 protein. The top ten clones hold over 2% of a sample with some 120,000 distinct CDR3 sequences, 30% to 45% of them seen once. Sample: sorted CD4+, CD8+, or CD8+CD57+ T cells (not recorded which) from PBMCs. The receptors were sampled from a human donor with aplastic anemia.

This clonotype has a count of ten or more. This chain connects TRBV4-2 to TRBJ1-2; D is unresolved. Germline V gives CDR1 LGHNA, CDR2 YNFKEQ. V lost 0 bases, J lost 6 bases, and 14 bases lay in between. The CDR3 totals 15 residues. DNA of the CDR3: TGTGCCAGCAGCCAAGAGACCCTCGGGATGAATGGCTACACCTTC. Amino acids: CASSQETLGMNGYTF.

The chain combines TRBV6-1 with TRBJ1-5, with a weak D call TRBD1 (6 bases). The germline V gene has CDR1 MNHNS and CDR2 SASEGT. The length of the CDR3 is 13 residues. The V gene lost 1 base and the J gene lost 9 bases, with 10 bases spanning the gap. The CDR3 loop is CASSEEGGGPQHF. The CDR3 DNA reads TGTGCCAGCAGTGAAGAAGGGGGAGGGCCCCAGCATTTT.

This clonotype was picked up many times. The gene calls are TRBV5-1 and TRBJ2-2, with D unresolved. Trimming stripped 0 bases from V and 4 bases from J, with 7 bases between. There are 14 residues in the CDR3. CDR1 is SGHRS, CDR2 YFSETQ, per germline. CDR3 protein: CASSLDIATGELFF. In DNA form, the CDR3 reads TGCGCCAGCAGCTTGGATATCGCCACCGGGGAGCTGTTTTTT.

This clonotype was recorded at least ten times. This chain uses TRBV5-1 with TRBJ2-3; D gene ambiguous. In germline, CDR1 is SGHRS, CDR2 YFSETQ. CDR3 length: 12 residues. V was cut by 2 bases and J by 6 bases, with 7 bases left in between. DNA of the CDR3: TGCGCCAGCAGCTTTCTTACGGATACGCAGTATTTT. It is translated as CASSFLTDTQYF.

This clonotype was observed a single time. Just one base apart from a much larger clone, this may be a read error. The chain combines TRBV2 with TRBJ1-1; D call uncertain. The V end lost 10 bases, the J end lost 2 bases, and 11 bases lay between the germline ends. The CDR3 loop spans 12 amino acids. The germline CDR1 and CDR2 sequences are SNHLY and FYNNEI. The DNA for the CDR3 is TGTGCCACCACAAGATATAACACTGAAGCTTTCTTT. The encoded protein is CATTRYNTEAFF.

This clonotype was seen at least ten times. V and J are TRBV20-1 and TRBJ2-7; the D is unclear. Looked up from germline, CDR1 is DFQATT and CDR2 is SNEGSKA (reference sequence). The CDR3 consists of 15 residues. V was cut by 4 bases and J by 7 bases, with 23 bases left in between. The CDR3 coding sequence is TGCAGTGCTACCCTCAATCAAGGGAAGACGCGGGAGCAGTACTTC. Encoded protein: CSATLNQGKTREQYF.

This clonotype has ten or more counts. The chain uses TRBV5-6 and TRBJ2-5; D could derive from TRBD1 or TRBD2 (5 bases each). The CDR3 sequence is 16 residues long. Trimming pared 4 bases from V and 0 bases from J, leaving 16 bases between. CDR1 SGHDT and CDR2 YYEEEE come from the germline V gene. CDR3 loop: CASSIGWLGDQETQYF. Here the CDR3 DNA reads TGTGCCAGCAGCATCGGGTGGTTGGGGGACCAAGAGACCCAGTACTTC.

The chain employs TRBV28 and TRBJ1-6; D ambiguous. This CDR3 region has 16 residues. The germline V gene encodes CDR1 MDHEN and CDR2 SYDVKM. Trimming removed 5 bases from V and 1 base from J, with 12 bases in between. The CDR3, as DNA: TGTGCCAGCAGTCGCCAAGGACCTTCCTATAATTCACCCCTCCACTTT. This translates into CASSRQGPSYNSPLHF.

In the case of this clonotype: A junction boundary mismatches the germline segment, possibly from a read error. V gene TRBV29-1 combines with J gene TRBJ2-2, with D unresolved. The CDR3 runs to 12 residues. In germline, CDR1 is SQVTM, CDR2 ANQGSEA. The CDR3: CGALTNSGELFF. DNA for the CDR3: TGCGGAGCGTTGACGAACTCCGGGGAGCTGTTTTTT.

In its sample, this clonotype was seen once. No conserved phenylalanine or tryptophan ends this CDR3, so it is likely a read error. The rearrangement uses TRBV10-3 and TRBJ1-2, with 9 bases identical to TRBD1. Trimming at V came to 3 bases and at J to 6 bases, leaving 8 bases not matched to a gene. The CDR3 is made up of 15 amino acids. CDR1 and CDR2 (germline): ENHRY, SYGVKD. The CDR3 protein is CAISEPGQGKHGYTS. The CDR3 nucleotides read TGTGCCATCAGTGAACCGGGACAGGGAAAGCATGGCTACACCTCC.

The chain couples TRBV2 to TRBJ2-7; 9 bases are shared with TRBD1. V lost 7 bases to trimming and J lost 0 bases; unmatched junction nucleotides: 4. The CDR3 is made up of 14 amino acids. Germline V gene data show CDR1 as SNHLY and CDR2 as FYNNEI. CDR3 coding DNA: TGTGCCAGCAAGGGGACAGGGTACTCCTACGAGCAGTACTTC. Encoded protein: CASKGTGYSYEQYF. Full variable domain (missing parts from reference TRBV2 and TRBJ2-7): EPEVTQTPSHQVTQMGQEVILRCVPISNHLYFYWYRQILGQKVEFLVSFYNNEISEKSEIFDDQFSVERPDGSNFTLKIRSTKLEDSAMYFCASKGTGYSYEQYFGPGTRLTVT.

Of note for this clonotype: A much larger clone lies one base from this, so it may be a read error. The chain recombines TRBV6-1 with TRBJ1-2; perhaps TRBD1 as D (6 bases). The CDR3 runs 15 residues. Looked up from germline, CDR1 is MNHNS and CDR2 is SASEGT. The CDR3 loop reads CAGSEGGGSNYGYTF. The CDR3 nucleotides are TGTGCCGGCAGTGAAGGAGGGGGATCTAACTATGGCTACACCTTC.

This clonotype was recorded a few times. V and J are TRBV28 and TRBJ1-4; D uncertain. V was cut by 10 bases and J by 6 bases, with 9 bases left in between. The germline CDR1 and CDR2 sequences are MDHEN and SYDVKM. The CDR3 extends over 11 amino acids. Here the CDR3 DNA reads TGTGCCACCAACAGTGATGAAAAACTGTTTTTT. Its protein is CATNSDEKLFF.

Notes on this clonotype: One end of the junction does not line up with germline, which may come from a read error. The chain has TRBV20-1 and TRBJ1-6, with D uncertain. Germline V gene lookup returns CDR1 DFQATT and CDR2 SNEGSKA (reference sequence). The CDR3 is made up of 16 amino acids. DNA of the CDR3: TGCAATGCTACAACATCGATCAGGACCTATAATTCACCCCTCCACTTT. Encoded protein: CNATTSIRTYNSPLHF.

About this clonotype: A much larger clone differs from this one at a single base, so this may be a read error. The CDR3, as DNA: TGTGCCAGCAGCGCCGACGGAGGGTTCTCCGGGGAGCTGTTTTTT. Encoded protein: CASSADGGFSGELFF. This chain links TRBV9 with TRBJ2-2; a possible D gene is TRBD2 (6 bases). Per germline, CDR1 SGDLS and CDR2 YYNGEE. The germline V and J ends were trimmed by 3 bases and 6 bases, with 15 bases remaining between them. The CDR3 extends over 15 amino acids. Based on the CDR3 plus reference TRBV9 and TRBJ2-2, the full variable domain is DSGVTQTPKHLITATGQRVTLRCSPRSGDLSVYWYQQSLDQGLQFLIQYYNGEERAKGNILERFSAQQFPDLHSELNLSSLELGDSALYFCASSADGGFSGELFFGEGSRLTVL.

For this clonotype: A read error is likely, as this CDR3 ends without the conserved phenylalanine or tryptophan. V usage is TRBV9 and J usage is TRBJ2-7, with TRBD1 matching over 8 bases. Germline values: CDR1 SGDLS, CDR2 YYNGEE. Trimming cost V 4 bases and J 2 bases; bases outside gene matches: 8. The CDR3 has 15 residues. CDR3 sequence: CASSPGQGRPYEQYL. The CDR3, as DNA: TGTGCCAGCAGCCCCGGACAGGGAAGGCCCTACGAGCAGTACCTC.

This clonotype has ten or more counts. J is TRBJ2-1 and V is TRBV5-8, with 8 bases fitting TRBD1. This CDR3 contains 14 residues. Germline values: CDR1 SGHTS, CDR2 YDEGEE. J lost 8 bases, V lost 0 bases, and 4 bases had no gene match. CDR3 bases: TGTGCCAGCAGCTTGGGGACAGGGTTGGATGAGCAGTTCTTC. Its protein product is CASSLGTGLDEQFF.

This clonotype was seen at least ten times. The rearrangement joins TRBV20-1 to TRBJ2-7, with a weak D call TRBD1 (7 bases). The V end was cut by 4 bases, the J end by 1 base, with 14 bases between. The germline gives CDR1 DFQATT, CDR2 SNEGSKA (reference sequence). CDR3 length: 14 residues. The CDR3 spells CSAIKQGTSYEQYF. In nucleotides, the CDR3 is TGCAGTGCTATAAAACAGGGGACTTCCTACGAGCAGTACTTC.

This clonotype was seen at least ten times. V usage is TRBV24-1 and J usage is TRBJ2-5, with a tentative D call TRBD2 (7 bases). The V gene lost 9 bases and the J gene lost 6 bases, with 19 bases spanning the gap. Germline V gene data show CDR1 as KGHDR and CDR2 as SFDVKD. The length of the CDR3 is 14 residues. This CDR3 reads CATADGGGRKTQYF. The DNA for the CDR3 is TGTGCCACCGCTGATGGGGGGGGCAGAAAGACCCAGTACTTC.

The rearrangement joins TRBV7-9 to TRBJ1-2; D not certain. CDR1 and CDR2 (germline): SEHNR, FQNEAQ (reference sequence). The CDR3 loop spans 14 amino acids. V shed 0 bases and J shed 4 bases, with 9 bases lying between them. The DNA for the CDR3 is TGTGCCAGCAGCTTAGCAGATGTACCCTATGGCTACACCTTC. Translating gives CASSLADVPYGYTF.

This clonotype was seen a few times. The gene calls are TRBV19 and TRBJ2-1, with TRBD1 identical over 7 bases. CDR3 length equals 13 residues. The germline V gene has CDR1 LNHDA and CDR2 SQIVND (reference sequence). The V gene end was trimmed by 5 bases and the J gene end by 5 bases; junction bases not matched to a gene: 3. The CDR3 here is CASSGTANNEQFF. CDR3 bases: TGTGCCAGTAGTGGGACAGCGAACAATGAGCAGTTCTTC.

This clonotype was detected ten times or more. The chain links TRBV20-1 to TRBJ2-3, with D possibly being TRBD2 (7 bases). The CDR3 runs 14 residues. V was trimmed by 6 bases and J by 3 bases, leaving 16 bases between them. The V gene's germline CDR1 is DFQATT and CDR2 SNEGSKA (reference sequence). This CDR3 is CSAPLRGQTDTQYF. As DNA, the CDR3 is TGCAGTGCCCCCCTGCGGGGGCAGACAGATACGCAGTATTTT.

This clonotype was seen many times. The rearrangement joins TRBV3-1 to TRBJ2-7; the D is unclear. Trimming took off 4 bases at V and 7 bases at J, with 11 bases between the two ends. The CDR3 loop spans 12 amino acids. Germline assignment: CDR1 LGHDT and CDR2 YNNKEL (reference sequence). The CDR3 DNA follows: TGTGCCAGCAGCCCGTCCCTTGGGGAGCAGTACTTC. Amino acid sequence: CASSPSLGEQYF.